This T cell receptor beta chain came from a study of shared clonotypes between healthy human individuals. Overall study results and limits: An effect of sequencing depth on clonotype sharing among donors was expected.

Each of the donors was a healthy adult who was HIV-negative and had not had a recent acute infection or vaccination. Germline loops: CDR1 SSHAT, CDR2 FNYEAQ (reference sequence). The CDR3 extends over 13 amino acids. The V end lost 3 bases, the J end lost 6 bases, and 8 bases lay between the germline ends. What was sequenced on ten immunoSEQ deep assay plates was unsorted PBMC DNA. Profiling relied on immunoSEQ multiplex PCR, and the TCRdb table lists in-frame clones only, not all of them. Among 450,000 to 500,000 clones, 60% to 85% were seen once, and the ten largest hold about an eighth. Comment on this clone: As yet, its antigen is unknown.

The J gene is TRBJ1-4, the V gene TRBV7-7; D perhaps matches TRBD1 (6 bases). This sequence originates from a woman aged 40 to 49 in good health. Some clones in this sample may be carry-over from other donors' samples. Sequenced input: PBMCs. The DNA of the CDR3 is TGTGCCAGCAGCTTGGGGGCAGATGAAAAACTGTTTTTT. Its protein is CASSLGADEKLFF.